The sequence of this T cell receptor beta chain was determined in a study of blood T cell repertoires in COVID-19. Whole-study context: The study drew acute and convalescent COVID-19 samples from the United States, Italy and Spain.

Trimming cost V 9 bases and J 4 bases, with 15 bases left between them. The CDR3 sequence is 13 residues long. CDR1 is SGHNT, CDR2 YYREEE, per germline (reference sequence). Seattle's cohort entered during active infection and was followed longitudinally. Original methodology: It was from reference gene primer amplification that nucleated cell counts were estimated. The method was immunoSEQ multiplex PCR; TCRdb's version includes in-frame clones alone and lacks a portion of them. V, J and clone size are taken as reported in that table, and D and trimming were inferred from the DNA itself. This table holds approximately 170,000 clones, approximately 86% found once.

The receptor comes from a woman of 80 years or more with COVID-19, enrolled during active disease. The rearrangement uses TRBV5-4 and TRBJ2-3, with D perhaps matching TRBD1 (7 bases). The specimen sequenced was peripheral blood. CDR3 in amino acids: CATRGRGADTQYF. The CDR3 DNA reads TGTGCCACCAGGGGCAGGGGGGCAGATACGCAGTATTTT. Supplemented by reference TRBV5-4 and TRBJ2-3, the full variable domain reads ETGVTQSPTHLIKTRGQQVTLRCSSQSGHNTVSWYQQALGQGPQFIFQYYREEENGRGNFPPRFSGLQFPNYSSELNVNALELDDSALYLCATRGRGADTQYFGPGTRLTVL.